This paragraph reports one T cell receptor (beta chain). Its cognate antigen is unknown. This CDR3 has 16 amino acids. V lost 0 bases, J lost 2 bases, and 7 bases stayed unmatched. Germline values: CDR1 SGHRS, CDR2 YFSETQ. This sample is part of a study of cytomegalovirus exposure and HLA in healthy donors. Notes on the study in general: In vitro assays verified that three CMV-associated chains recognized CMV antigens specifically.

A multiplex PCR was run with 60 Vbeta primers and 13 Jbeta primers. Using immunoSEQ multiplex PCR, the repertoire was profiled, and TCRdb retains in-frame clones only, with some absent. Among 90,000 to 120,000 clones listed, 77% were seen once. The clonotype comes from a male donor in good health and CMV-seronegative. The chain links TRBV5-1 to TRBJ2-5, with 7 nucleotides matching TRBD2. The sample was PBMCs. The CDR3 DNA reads TGCGCCAGCAGCTTGGGGAGCGGGATGATTCAAGAGACCCAGTACTTC. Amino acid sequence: CASSLGSGMIQETQYF. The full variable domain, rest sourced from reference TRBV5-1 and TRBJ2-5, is KAGVTQTPRYLIKTRGQQVTLSCSPISGHRSVSWYQQTPGQGLQFLFEYFSETQRNKGNFPGRFSGRQFSNSRSEMNVSTLELGDSALYLCASSLGSGMIQETQYFGPGTRLLVL.